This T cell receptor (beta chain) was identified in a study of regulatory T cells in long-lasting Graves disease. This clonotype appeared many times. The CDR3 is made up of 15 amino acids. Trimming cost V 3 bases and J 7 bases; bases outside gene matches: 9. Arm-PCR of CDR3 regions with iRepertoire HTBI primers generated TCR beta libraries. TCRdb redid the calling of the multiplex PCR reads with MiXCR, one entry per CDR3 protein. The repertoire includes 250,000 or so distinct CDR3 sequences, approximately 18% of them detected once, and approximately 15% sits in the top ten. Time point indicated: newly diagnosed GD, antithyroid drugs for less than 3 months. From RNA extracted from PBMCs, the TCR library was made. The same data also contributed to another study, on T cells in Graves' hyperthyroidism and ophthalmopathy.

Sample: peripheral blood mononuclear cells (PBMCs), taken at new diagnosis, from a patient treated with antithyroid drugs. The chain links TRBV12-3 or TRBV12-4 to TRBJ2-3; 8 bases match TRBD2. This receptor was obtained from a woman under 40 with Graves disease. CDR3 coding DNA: TGTGCCAGCAGTTTGGGGCGGGGGGATGGGAATACGCAGTATTTT. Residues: CASSLGRGDGNTQYF.